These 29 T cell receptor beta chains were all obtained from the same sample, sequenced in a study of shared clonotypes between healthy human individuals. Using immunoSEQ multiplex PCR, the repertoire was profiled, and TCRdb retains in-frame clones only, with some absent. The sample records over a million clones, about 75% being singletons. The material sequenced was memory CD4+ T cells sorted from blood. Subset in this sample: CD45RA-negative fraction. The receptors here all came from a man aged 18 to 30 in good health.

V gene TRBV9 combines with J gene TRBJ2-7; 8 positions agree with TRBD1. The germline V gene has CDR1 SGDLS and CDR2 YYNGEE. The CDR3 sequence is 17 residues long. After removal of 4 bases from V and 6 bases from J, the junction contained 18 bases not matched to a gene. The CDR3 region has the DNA TGTGCCAGCAGCCCAGGGGGGACAGGCAACTCTCGGGGCGAGCAGTACTTC. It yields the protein CASSPGGTGNSRGEQYF. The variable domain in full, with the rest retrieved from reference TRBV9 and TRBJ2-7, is DSGVTQTPKHLITATGQRVTLRCSPRSGDLSVYWYQQSLDQGLQFLIQYYNGEERAKGNILERFSAQQFPDLHSELNLSSLELGDSALYFCASSPGGTGNSRGEQYFGPGTRLTVT.

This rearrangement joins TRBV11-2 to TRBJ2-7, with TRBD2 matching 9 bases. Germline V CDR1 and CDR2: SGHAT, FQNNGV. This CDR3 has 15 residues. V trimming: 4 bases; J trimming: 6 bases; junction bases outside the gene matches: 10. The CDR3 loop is CASSSDPGLASEQYF. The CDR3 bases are TGTGCCAGCAGCTCCGACCCGGGACTAGCTAGCGAGCAGTACTTC.

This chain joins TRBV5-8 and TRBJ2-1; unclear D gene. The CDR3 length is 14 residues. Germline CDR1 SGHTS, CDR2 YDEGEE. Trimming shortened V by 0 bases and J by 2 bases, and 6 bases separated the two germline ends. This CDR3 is CASSLEYAYNEQFF. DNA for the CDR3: TGTGCCAGCAGCTTGGAATATGCCTACAATGAGCAGTTCTTC.

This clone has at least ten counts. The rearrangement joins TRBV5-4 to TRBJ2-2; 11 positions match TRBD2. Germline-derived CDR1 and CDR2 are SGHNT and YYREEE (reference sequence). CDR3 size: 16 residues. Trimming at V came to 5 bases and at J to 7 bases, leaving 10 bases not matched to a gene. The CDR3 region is CASSAGTSGLSGELFF. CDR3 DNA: TGTGCCAGCAGTGCCGGGACTAGCGGCTTGAGCGGGGAGCTGTTTTTT.

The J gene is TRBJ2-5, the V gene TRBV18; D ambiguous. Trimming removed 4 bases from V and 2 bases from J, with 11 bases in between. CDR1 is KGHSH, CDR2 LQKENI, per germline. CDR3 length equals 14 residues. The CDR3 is CASSRAGRQETQYF. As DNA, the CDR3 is TGTGCCAGCTCACGGGCCGGCAGGCAAGAGACCCAGTACTTC.

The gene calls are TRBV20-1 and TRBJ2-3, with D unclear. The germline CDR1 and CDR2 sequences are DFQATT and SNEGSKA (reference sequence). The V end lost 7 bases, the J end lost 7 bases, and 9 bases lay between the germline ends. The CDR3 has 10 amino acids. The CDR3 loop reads CSGLTNTQYF. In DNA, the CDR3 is TGCAGTGGCCTCACGAATACGCAGTATTTT.

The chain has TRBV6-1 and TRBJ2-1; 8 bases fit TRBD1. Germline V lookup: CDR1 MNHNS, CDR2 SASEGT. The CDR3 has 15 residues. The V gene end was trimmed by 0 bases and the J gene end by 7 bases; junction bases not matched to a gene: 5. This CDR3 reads CASSEARGHGNEQFF. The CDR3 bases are TGTGCCAGCAGTGAAGCCAGGGGGCACGGGAATGAGCAGTTCTTC.

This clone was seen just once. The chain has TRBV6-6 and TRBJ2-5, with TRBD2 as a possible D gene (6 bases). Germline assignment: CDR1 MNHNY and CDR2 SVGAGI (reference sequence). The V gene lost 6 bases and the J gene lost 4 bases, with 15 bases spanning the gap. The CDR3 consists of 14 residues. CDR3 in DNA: TGTGCCAGCAGCCCCAATTTGGGGGGAGAGACCCAGTACTTC. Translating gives CASSPNLGGETQYF.

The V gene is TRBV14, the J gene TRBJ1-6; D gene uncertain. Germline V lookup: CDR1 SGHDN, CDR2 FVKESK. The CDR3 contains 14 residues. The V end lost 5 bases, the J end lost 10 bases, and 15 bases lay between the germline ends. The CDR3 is CASSLNTGRSPLHF. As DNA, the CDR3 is TGTGCCAGCAGCTTAAACACTGGTAGATCACCCCTCCACTTT.

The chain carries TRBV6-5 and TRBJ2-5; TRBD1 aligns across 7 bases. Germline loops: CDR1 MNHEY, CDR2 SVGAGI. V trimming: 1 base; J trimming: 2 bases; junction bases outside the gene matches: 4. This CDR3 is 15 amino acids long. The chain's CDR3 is CASSYWKGQQETQYF. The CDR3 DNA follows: TGTGCCAGCAGTTACTGGAAGGGACAGCAAGAGACCCAGTACTTC.

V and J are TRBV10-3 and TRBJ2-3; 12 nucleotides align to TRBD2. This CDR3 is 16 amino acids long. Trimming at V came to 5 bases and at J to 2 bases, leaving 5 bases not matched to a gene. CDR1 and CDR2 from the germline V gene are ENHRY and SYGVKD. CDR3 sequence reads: CAISPTSGGYTDTQYF. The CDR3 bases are TGTGCCATCAGTCCGACTAGCGGGGGTTACACAGATACGCAGTATTTT.

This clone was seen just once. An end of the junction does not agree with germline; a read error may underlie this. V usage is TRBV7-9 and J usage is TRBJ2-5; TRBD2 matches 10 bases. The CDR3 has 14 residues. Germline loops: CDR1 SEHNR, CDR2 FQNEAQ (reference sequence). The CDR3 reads CASSLAGVRETQYF. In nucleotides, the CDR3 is TGTGCCAGCAGCCTAGCGGGAGTGAGGGAGACCCAGTACTTC.

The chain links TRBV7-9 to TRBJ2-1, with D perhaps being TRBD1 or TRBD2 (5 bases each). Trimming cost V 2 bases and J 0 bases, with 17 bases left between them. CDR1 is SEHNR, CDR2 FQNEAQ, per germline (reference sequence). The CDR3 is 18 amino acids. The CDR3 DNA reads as TGTGCCAGCAGCTTAAGTATGATCGGGGCCAGCTCCTACAATGAGCAGTTCTTC. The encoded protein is CASSLSMIGASSYNEQFF.

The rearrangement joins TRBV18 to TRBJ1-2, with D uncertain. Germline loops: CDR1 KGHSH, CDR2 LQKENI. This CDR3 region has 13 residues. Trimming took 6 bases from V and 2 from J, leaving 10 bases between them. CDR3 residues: CASSEEGNYGYTF. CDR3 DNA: TGTGCCAGCTCTGAGGAGGGAAACTATGGCTACACCTTC.

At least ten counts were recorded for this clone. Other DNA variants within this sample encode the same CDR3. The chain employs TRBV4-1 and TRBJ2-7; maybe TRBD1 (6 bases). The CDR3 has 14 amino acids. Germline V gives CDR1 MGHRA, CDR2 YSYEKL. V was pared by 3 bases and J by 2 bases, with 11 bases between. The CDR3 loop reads CASSHPGQPYEQYF. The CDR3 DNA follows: TGCGCCAGCAGCCACCCCGGACAGCCCTACGAGCAGTACTTC.

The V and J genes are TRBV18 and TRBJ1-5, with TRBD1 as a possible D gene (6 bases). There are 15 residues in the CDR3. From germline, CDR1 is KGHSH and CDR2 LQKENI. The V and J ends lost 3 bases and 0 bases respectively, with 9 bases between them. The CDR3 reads CASSPGTHSNQPQHF. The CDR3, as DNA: TGTGCCAGCTCACCCGGGACACATAGCAATCAGCCCCAGCATTTT.

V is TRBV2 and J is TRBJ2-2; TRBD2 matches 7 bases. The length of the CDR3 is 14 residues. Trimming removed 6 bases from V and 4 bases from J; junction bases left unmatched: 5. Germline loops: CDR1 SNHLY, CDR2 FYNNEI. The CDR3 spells CASRRGGGTGELFF. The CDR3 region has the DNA TGTGCCAGCAGAAGGGGCGGGGGCACCGGGGAGCTGTTTTTT.

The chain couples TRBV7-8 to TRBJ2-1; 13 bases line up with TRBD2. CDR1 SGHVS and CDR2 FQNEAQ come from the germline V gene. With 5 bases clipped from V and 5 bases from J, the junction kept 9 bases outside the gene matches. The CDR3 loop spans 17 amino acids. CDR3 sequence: CASSPRLAGGPNNEQFF. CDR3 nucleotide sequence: TGTGCCAGCAGCCCGAGACTAGCGGGAGGCCCAAACAATGAGCAGTTCTTC.

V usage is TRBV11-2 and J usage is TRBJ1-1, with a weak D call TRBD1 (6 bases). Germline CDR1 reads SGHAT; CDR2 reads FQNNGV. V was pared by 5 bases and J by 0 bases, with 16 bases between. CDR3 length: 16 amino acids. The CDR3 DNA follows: TGTGCCAGCAGCCGGGGATCGGGGGCTTTGAACACTGAAGCTTTCTTT. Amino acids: CASSRGSGALNTEAFF.

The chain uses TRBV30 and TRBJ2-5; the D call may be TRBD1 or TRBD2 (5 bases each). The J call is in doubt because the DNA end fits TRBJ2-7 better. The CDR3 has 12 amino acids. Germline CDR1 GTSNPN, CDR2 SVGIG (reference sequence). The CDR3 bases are TGTGCCTGGAACTCAGGGACGCACGAGCAGTACTTC. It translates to CAWNSGTHEQYF.

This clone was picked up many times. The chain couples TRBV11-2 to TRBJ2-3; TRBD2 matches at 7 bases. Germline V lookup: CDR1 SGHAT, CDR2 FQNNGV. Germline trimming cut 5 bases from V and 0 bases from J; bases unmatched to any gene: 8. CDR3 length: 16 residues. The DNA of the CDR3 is TGTGCCAGCAGCCCCGGGGGGAGCATAAGCACAGATACGCAGTATTTT. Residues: CASSPGGSISTDTQYF.

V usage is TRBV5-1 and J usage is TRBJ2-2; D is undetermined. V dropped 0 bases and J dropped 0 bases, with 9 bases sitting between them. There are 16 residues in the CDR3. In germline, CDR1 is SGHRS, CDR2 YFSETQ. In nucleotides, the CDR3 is TGCGCCAGCAGCTTGGACAGCCTCGCGAACACCGGGGAGCTGTTTTTT. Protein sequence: CASSLDSLANTGELFF. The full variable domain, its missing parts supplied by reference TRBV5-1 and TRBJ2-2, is KAGVTQTPRYLIKTRGQQVTLSCSPISGHRSVSWYQQTPGQGLQFLFEYFSETQRNKGNFPGRFSGRQFSNSRSEMNVSTLELGDSALYLCASSLDSLANTGELFFGEGSRLTVL.

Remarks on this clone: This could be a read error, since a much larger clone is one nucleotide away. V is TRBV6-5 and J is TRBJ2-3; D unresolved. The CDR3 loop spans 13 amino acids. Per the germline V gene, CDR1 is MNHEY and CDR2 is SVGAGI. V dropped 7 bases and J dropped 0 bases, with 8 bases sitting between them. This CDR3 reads CASTPPSTDTQYF. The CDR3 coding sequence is TGTGCCAGCACCCCCCCAAGCACAGATACGCAGTATTTT.

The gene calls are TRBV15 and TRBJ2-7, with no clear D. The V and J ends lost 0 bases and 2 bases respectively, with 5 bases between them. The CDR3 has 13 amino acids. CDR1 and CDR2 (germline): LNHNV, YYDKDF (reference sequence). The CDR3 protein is CATSRDLPYEQYF. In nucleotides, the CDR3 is TGTGCCACCAGCAGAGATCTGCCCTACGAGCAGTACTTC.

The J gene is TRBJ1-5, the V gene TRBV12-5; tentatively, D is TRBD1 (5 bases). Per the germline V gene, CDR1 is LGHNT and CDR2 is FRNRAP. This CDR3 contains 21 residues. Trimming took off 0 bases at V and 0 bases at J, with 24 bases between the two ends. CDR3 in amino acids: CASGLVVQGLPSQNSNQPQHF. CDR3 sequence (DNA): TGTGCTAGTGGTTTGGTCGTTCAGGGCCTCCCCTCTCAGAATAGCAATCAGCCCCAGCATTTT.

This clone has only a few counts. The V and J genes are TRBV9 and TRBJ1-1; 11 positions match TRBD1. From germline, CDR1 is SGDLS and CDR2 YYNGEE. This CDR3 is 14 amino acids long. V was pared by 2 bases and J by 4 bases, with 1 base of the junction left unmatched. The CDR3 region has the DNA TGTGCCAGCAGCGTGGGACAGGGGGGCACTGAAGCTTTCTTT. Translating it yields CASSVGQGGTEAFF. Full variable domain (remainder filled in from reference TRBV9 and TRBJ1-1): DSGVTQTPKHLITATGQRVTLRCSPRSGDLSVYWYQQSLDQGLQFLIQYYNGEERAKGNILERFSAQQFPDLHSELNLSSLELGDSALYFCASSVGQGGTEAFFGQGTRLTVV.

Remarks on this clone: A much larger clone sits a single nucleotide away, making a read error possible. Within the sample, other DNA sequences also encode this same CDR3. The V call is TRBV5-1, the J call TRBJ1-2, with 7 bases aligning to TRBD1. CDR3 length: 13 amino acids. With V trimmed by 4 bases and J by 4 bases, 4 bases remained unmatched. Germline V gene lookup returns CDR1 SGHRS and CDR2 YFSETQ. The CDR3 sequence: CASSRGQSYGYTF. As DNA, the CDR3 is TGCGCCAGCAGCCGGGGACAGAGCTATGGCTACACCTTC. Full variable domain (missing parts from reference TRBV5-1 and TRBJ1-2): KAGVTQTPRYLIKTRGQQVTLSCSPISGHRSVSWYQQTPGQGLQFLFEYFSETQRNKGNFPGRFSGRQFSNSRSEMNVSTLELGDSALYLCASSRGQSYGYTFGSGTRLTVV.

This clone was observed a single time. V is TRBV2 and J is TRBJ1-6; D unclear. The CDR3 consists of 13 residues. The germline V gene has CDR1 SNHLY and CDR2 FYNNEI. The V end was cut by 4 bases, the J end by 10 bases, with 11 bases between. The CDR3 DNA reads TGTGCCAGCAGTGTGGAAGGAGACTCACCCCTCCACTTT. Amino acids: CASSVEGDSPLHF.

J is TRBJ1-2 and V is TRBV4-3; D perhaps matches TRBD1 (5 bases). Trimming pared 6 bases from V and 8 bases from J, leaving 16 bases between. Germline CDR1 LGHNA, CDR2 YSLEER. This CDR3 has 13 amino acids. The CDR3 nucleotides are TGCGCCAGCAGGGCTACCGCAGGGCTCGGCTACACCTTC. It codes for CASRATAGLGYTF.